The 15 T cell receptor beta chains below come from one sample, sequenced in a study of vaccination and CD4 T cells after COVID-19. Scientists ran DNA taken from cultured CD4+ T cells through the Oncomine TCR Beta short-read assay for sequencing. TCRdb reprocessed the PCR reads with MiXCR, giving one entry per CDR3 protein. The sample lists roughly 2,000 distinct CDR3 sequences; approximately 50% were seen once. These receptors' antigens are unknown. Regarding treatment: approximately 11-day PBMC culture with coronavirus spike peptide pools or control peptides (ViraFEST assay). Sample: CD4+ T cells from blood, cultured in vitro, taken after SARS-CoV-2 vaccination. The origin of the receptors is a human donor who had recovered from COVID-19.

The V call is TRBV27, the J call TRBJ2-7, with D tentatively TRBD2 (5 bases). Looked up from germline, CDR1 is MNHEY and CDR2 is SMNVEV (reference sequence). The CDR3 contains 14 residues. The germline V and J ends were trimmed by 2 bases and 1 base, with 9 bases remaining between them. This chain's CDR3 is CASSLQAESYEQYF. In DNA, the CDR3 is TGTGCCAGCAGTTTACAAGCGGAATCCTACGAGCAGTACTTC.

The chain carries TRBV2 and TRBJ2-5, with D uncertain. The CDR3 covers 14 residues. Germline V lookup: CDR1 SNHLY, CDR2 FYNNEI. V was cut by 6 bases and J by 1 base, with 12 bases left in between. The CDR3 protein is CASSKGHTQETQYF. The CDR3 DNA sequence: TGTGCCAGCAGCAAGGGTCACACCCAAGAGACCCAGTACTTC. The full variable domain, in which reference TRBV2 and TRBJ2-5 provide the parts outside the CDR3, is EPEVTQTPSHQVTQMGQEVILRCVPISNHLYFYWYRQILGQKVEFLVSFYNNEISEKSEIFDDQFSVERPDGSNFTLKIRSTKLEDSAMYFCASSKGHTQETQYFGPGTRLLVL.

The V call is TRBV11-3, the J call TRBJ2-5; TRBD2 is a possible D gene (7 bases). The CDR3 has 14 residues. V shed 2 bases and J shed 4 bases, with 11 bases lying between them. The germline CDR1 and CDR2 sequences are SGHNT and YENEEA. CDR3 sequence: CASSLWRGGETQYF. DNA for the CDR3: TGTGCCAGCAGCTTATGGAGGGGGGGAGAGACCCAGTACTTC. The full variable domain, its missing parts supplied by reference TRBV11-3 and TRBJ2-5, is EAGVVQSPRYKIIEKKQPVAFWCNPISGHNTLYWYLQNLGQGPELLIRYENEEAVDDSQLPKDRFSAERLKGVDSTLKIQPAELGDSAVYLCASSLWRGGETQYFGPGTRLLVL.

Here the CDR3 reads CASSLQGSSRGYTF. The CDR3 DNA sequence: TGTGCCAGCAGCTTGCAAGGGAGCTCGCGAGGCTACACCTTC. The chain recombines TRBV5-4 with TRBJ1-2; no firm D call. This CDR3 is built from 14 residues. Trimming removed 1 base from V and 8 bases from J, with 15 bases in between. CDR1 is SGHNT and CDR2 is YYREEE in the germline V gene (reference sequence).

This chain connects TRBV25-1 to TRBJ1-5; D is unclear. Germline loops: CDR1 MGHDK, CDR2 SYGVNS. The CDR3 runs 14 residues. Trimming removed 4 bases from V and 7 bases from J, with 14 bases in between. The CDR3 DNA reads TGTGCCAGCAGTGGAAGACAATCAGGACAGCCCCAGCATTTT. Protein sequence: CASSGRQSGQPQHF.

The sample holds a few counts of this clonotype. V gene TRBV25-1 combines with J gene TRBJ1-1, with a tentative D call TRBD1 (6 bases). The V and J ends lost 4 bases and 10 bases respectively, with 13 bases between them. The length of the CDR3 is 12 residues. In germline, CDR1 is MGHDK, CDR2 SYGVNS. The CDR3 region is CASSATGKRAFF. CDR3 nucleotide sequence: TGTGCCAGCAGTGCCACAGGGAAACGAGCTTTCTTT.

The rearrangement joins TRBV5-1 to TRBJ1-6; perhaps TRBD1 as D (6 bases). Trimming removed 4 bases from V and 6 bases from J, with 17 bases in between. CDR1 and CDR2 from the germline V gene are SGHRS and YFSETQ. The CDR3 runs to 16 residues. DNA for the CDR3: TGCGCCAGCAGCCCTAGTTCCGGGGGCGGTAATTCACCCCTCCACTTT. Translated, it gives CASSPSSGGGNSPLHF.

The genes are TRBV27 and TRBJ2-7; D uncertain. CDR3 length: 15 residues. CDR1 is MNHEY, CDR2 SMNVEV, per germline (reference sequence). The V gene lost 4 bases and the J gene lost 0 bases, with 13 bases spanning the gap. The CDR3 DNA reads TGTGCCAGCAGTTCCGGACCACCACCCTCCTACGAGCAGTACTTC. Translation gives CASSSGPPPSYEQYF.

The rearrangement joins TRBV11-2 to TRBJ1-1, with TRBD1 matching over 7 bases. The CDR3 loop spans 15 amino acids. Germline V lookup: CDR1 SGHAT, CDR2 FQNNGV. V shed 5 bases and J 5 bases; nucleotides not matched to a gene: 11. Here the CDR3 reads CASSTNRGMGTEAFF. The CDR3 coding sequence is TGTGCCAGCAGCACTAACAGGGGAATGGGGACTGAAGCTTTCTTT. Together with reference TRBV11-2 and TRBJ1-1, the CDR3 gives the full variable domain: EAGVAQSPRYKIIEKRQSVAFWCNPISGHATLYWYQQILGQGPKLLIQFQNNGVVDDSQLPKDRFSAERLKGVDSTLKIQPAKLEDSAVYLCASSTNRGMGTEAFFGQGTRLTVV.

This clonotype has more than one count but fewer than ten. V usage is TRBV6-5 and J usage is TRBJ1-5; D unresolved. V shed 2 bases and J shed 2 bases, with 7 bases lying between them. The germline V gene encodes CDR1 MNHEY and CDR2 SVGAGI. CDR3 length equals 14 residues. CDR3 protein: CASSYRVGNQPQHF. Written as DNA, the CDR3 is TGTGCCAGCAGTTACAGGGTCGGCAATCAGCCCCAGCATTTT.

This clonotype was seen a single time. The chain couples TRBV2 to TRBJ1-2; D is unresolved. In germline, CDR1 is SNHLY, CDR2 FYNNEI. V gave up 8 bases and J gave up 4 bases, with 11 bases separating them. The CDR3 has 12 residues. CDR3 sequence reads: CASYTRPYGYTF. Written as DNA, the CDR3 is TGTGCCAGCTATACCCGCCCCTATGGCTACACCTTC. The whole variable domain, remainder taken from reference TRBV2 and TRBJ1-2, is EPEVTQTPSHQVTQMGQEVILRCVPISNHLYFYWYRQILGQKVEFLVSFYNNEISEKSEIFDDQFSVERPDGSNFTLKIRSTKLEDSAMYFCASYTRPYGYTFGSGTRLTVV.

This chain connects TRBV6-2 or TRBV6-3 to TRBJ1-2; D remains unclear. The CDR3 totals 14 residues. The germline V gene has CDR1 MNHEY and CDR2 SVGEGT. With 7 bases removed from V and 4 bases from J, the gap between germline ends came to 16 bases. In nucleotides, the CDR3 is TGTGCCAGCAAAACGACCGGGAAGGCCTATGGCTACACCTTC. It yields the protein CASKTTGKAYGYTF.

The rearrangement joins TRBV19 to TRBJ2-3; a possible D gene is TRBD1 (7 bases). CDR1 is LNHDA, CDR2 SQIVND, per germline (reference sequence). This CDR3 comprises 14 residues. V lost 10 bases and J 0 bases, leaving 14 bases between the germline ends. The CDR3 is CATPGGISTDTQYF. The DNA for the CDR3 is TGTGCCACGCCAGGGGGGATTAGCACAGATACGCAGTATTTT.

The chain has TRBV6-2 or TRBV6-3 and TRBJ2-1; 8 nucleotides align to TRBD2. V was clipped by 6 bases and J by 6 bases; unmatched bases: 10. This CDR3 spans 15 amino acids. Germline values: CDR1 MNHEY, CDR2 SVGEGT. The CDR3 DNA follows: TGTGCCAGCAGACCCCGGGGGGGCTCCGTCAATGAGCAGTTCTTC. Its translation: CASRPRGGSVNEQFF.

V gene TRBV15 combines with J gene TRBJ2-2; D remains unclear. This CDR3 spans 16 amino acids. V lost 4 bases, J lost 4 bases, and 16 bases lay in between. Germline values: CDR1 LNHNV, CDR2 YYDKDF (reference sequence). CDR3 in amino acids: CATSTLVKGTTGELFF. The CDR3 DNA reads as TGTGCCACCAGCACCCTGGTAAAGGGAACCACCGGGGAGCTGTTTTTT.